Shown below are 15 T cell receptor beta chains from a single sample sequenced in a study of CD4 T cells in relation to SARS-CoV-2 and coronaviruses. Sequenced by immunoSEQ multiplex PCR; TCRdb stores in-frame clones only, minus some. This sample has some 64,000 clones, with about 94% found just once. The unexposed donors gave CD4+ T cells in about 2010-2019, prior to COVID-19. Input material: naive CD4+ T cells from PBMCs. Subset defined: naive CD4+ T cells isolated by negative enrichment. The receptors come from a human donor in good health.

The V and J genes are TRBV30 and TRBJ1-4; D is unresolved. V lost 2 bases and J lost 1, with 11 bases in between. The germline V gene encodes CDR1 GTSNPN and CDR2 SVGIG (reference sequence). CDR3 size: 15 residues. The CDR3 here is CAWSRKGRTNEKLFF. CDR3 bases: TGTGCCTGGAGTAGGAAGGGCCGAACTAATGAAAAACTGTTTTTT.

The V gene is TRBV28, the J gene TRBJ1-5; TRBD1 might be the D (5 bases). V lost 5 bases and J 5 bases, leaving 34 bases between the germline ends. CDR3 length: 21 residues. The germline gives CDR1 MDHEN, CDR2 SYDVKM. The CDR3 loop is CASSTKPRGGAWSRGHQPQHF. In nucleotides, the CDR3 is TGTGCCAGCAGTACCAAACCGAGGGGTGGCGCTTGGTCTAGAGGGCATCAGCCCCAGCATTTT.

The chain combines TRBV5-1 with TRBJ2-5; D may correspond to TRBD1 or TRBD2 (6 bases each). The V end was cut by 5 bases, the J end by 4 bases, with 15 bases between. Germline CDR1 SGHRS, CDR2 YFSETQ. This CDR3 spans 14 amino acids. Here the CDR3 reads CASSSGGGPETQYF. The CDR3, as DNA: TGCGCCAGCAGTAGTGGTGGGGGGCCAGAGACCCAGTACTTC.

The chain uses TRBV28 and TRBJ2-7, with D unclear. The V end was cut by 7 bases, the J end by 3 bases, with 7 bases between. This CDR3 has 11 amino acids. The germline V gene encodes CDR1 MDHEN and CDR2 SYDVKM. The CDR3 spells CASTEDYEQYF. Written as DNA, the CDR3 is TGTGCCAGCACGGAAGACTACGAGCAGTACTTC.

This CDR3 is CASSELGTGKNEKLFF. CDR3 in DNA: TGTGCCAGCAGTGAACTCGGGACAGGAAAAAATGAAAAACTGTTTTTT. The chain has TRBV25-1 and TRBJ1-4; 8 bases agree with TRBD1. Germline V gene lookup returns CDR1 MGHDK and CDR2 SYGVNS. V trimming: 2 bases; J trimming: 5 bases; junction bases outside the gene matches: 7. The CDR3 sequence is 16 residues long.

The rearrangement joins TRBV30 to TRBJ2-6; D is perhaps TRBD1 or TRBD2 (6 bases each). V was pared by 2 bases and J by 2 bases, with 19 bases between. The CDR3 extends over 18 amino acids. CDR1 and CDR2 (germline): GTSNPN, SVGIG (reference sequence). CDR3 residues: CAWSSAGNRGAGANVLTF. DNA of the CDR3: TGTGCCTGGAGTTCGGCCGGAAATAGGGGGGCTGGGGCCAACGTCCTGACTTTC. The full variable domain, rest sourced from reference TRBV30 and TRBJ2-6, is SQTIHQWPATLVQPVGSPLSLECTVEGTSNPNLYWYRQAAGRGLQLLFYSVGIGQISSEVPQNLSASRPQDRQFILSSKKLLLSDSGFYLCAWSSAGNRGAGANVLTFGAGSRLTVL.

The J gene is TRBJ2-2, the V gene TRBV11-3; 8 bases map to TRBD2. The germline V gene has CDR1 SGHNT and CDR2 YENEEA. The CDR3 length is 15 residues. The ends lost 6 bases at V and 7 bases at J; junction bases unmatched: 10. The CDR3 coding sequence is TGTGCCAGCAGTCTGGGCGGGAGGTTTGGCGGGGAGCTGTTTTTT. The encoded protein is CASSLGGRFGGELFF.

In its sample, this clone was seen a few times. The genes are TRBV5-4 and TRBJ2-1; D is undetermined. The V and J ends lost 4 bases and 6 bases respectively, with 11 bases between them. This CDR3 comprises 13 residues. Germline V gives CDR1 SGHNT, CDR2 YYREEE (reference sequence). CDR3 region: CASSRDESNEQFF. The CDR3 nucleotides are TGTGCCAGCAGCCGTGATGAGAGCAATGAGCAGTTCTTC. Combining the CDR3 with reference TRBV5-4 and TRBJ2-1 gives the whole variable domain ETGVTQSPTHLIKTRGQQVTLRCSSQSGHNTVSWYQQALGQGPQFIFQYYREEENGRGNFPPRFSGLQFPNYSSELNVNALELDDSALYLCASSRDESNEQFFGPGTRLTVL.

V gene TRBV2 combines with J gene TRBJ2-2, with D possibly TRBD1 on 6 matching bases. CDR3 length: 13 amino acids. V was shortened by 6 bases and J by 5 bases, with 10 bases between the two germline ends. CDR1 SNHLY and CDR2 FYNNEI come from the germline V gene. DNA of the CDR3: TGTGCCAGCAGCCTAGACAGGACCGGGGAGCTGTTTTTT. Translated: CASSLDRTGELFF. Supplemented by reference TRBV2 and TRBJ2-2, the full variable domain reads EPEVTQTPSHQVTQMGQEVILRCVPISNHLYFYWYRQILGQKVEFLVSFYNNEISEKSEIFDDQFSVERPDGSNFTLKIRSTKLEDSAMYFCASSLDRTGELFFGEGSRLTVL.

CDR3 sequence: CASSVDGNQETQYF. The CDR3 coding sequence is TGTGCCAGCAGCGTAGATGGCAACCAAGAGACCCAGTACTTC. The V call is TRBV9, the J call TRBJ2-5; D is unresolved. With 0 bases removed from V and 0 bases from J, the gap between germline ends came to 6 bases. CDR1 and CDR2 (germline): SGDLS, YYNGEE. This CDR3 contains 14 residues.

The chain is built from TRBV5-1 and TRBJ2-1; tentative D call: TRBD2 (5 bases). The V end lost 0 bases, the J end lost 8 bases, and 9 bases lay between the germline ends. This CDR3 contains 13 residues. Germline loops: CDR1 SGHRS, CDR2 YFSETQ. CDR3 amino acids: CASSLGYGDEQFF. CDR3 DNA: TGCGCCAGCAGCTTGGGATACGGGGATGAGCAGTTCTTC.

CDR3 coding DNA: TGTGCCAGCTCACCAGGGCGGGACAGGGAAGCTTTCTTT. This gives the protein CASSPGRDREAFF. The genes are TRBV18 and TRBJ1-1; 8 bases match TRBD1. V gave up 2 bases and J gave up 8 bases; unmatched junction bases: 4. Germline lookup yields CDR1 KGHSH and CDR2 LQKENI. This CDR3 is built from 13 residues.

This clone was seen once. The chain combines TRBV5-8 with TRBJ2-5; D unresolved. This CDR3 comprises 12 residues. CDR1 is SGHTS and CDR2 is YDEGEE in the germline V gene. Trimming took off 4 bases at V and 4 bases at J, with 8 bases between the two ends. CDR3 loop: CASSLKSETQYF. CDR3 DNA: TGTGCCAGCAGCCTGAAATCAGAGACCCAGTACTTC.

The chain links TRBV28 to TRBJ2-7; D is ambiguous. Trimming pared 4 bases from V and 0 bases from J, leaving 4 bases between. Per the germline V gene, CDR1 is MDHEN and CDR2 is SYDVKM. The CDR3 has 12 residues. The CDR3 here is CASSSASYEQYF. The CDR3 nucleotides read TGTGCCAGCAGTTCCGCCTCCTACGAGCAGTACTTC.

This clone was seen more than once but under ten times. V and J are TRBV10-1 and TRBJ2-7, with 11 bases lining up with TRBD1. V trimming: 4 bases; J trimming: 2 bases; junction bases outside the gene matches: 1. The CDR3 runs 14 residues. Germline CDR1 reads WNHNN; CDR2 reads SYGVQD (reference sequence). The DNA for the CDR3 is TGCGCCAGCAGTGCGGGACAGGGGGCCTACGAGCAGTACTTC. Protein product: CASSAGQGAYEQYF.